This T cell receptor beta chain was identified in a study of PD-1 blockade in mismatch repair-deficient tumors. On the study more broadly: Enrolled about 2012-2016, patients had progressing, pretreated mismatch repair-deficient cancers of over nine types.

The CDR3 runs 13 residues. CDR1 SGHRS and CDR2 YFSETQ come from the germline V gene. Trimming cost V 5 bases and J 3 bases, with 11 bases left between them. Study-wide findings and caveats: Tumor-resident clones, often undetectable pretreatment in blood, expanded then contracted after pembrolizumab.

Every patient had mismatch repair deficiency by PCR or immunohistochemistry. TCR sequencing covered a few patients who responded to pembrolizumab. This clone was seen more than once but under ten times. Its antigen remains unknown. Only in-frame clones appear in the TCRdb table, and some are missing; sequencing was by immunoSEQ multiplex PCR. Of under 95,000 clones in the sample, about 82% were seen once. Sequencing was performed on peripheral blood, taken 44 weeks after starting pembrolizumab. The V call is TRBV5-1, the J call TRBJ1-2; D not certain. The receptor's source is an adult with mismatch repair-deficient cancer. The CDR3 reads CASSPSTDYGYTF. For the CDR3, the DNA is TGCGCCAGCAGTCCGTCTACGGACTATGGCTACACCTTC.